These 20 T cell receptor beta chains came from one sample sequenced in a study of cytomegalovirus exposure and HLA in healthy donors. 60 Vbeta and 13 Jbeta primers were used in PCR. Assay used: immunoSEQ multiplex PCR; TCRdb lists only in-frame clones, some missing. The table lists some 130,000 clones, about 9.1% of them singletons, with around 7% in the top ten. Sequencing was done on a sample of PBMCs. The source of these receptors is a woman between 40 and 55 years old in good health and CMV-seropositive.

This chain joins TRBV4-2 and TRBJ2-3; TRBD2 matches 13 bases. J was trimmed by 6 bases and V by 4 bases; bases with no gene match: 10. CDR1 is LGHNA and CDR2 is YNFKEQ in the germline V gene. This CDR3 is built from 17 residues. In nucleotides, the CDR3 is TGTGCCAGCAGCCGAGGAGGGGGACTAGCGGGGCGGGATACGCAGTATTTT. It encodes CASSRGGGLAGRDTQYF.

This clone has only a few counts. The chain combines TRBV7-9 with TRBJ1-1, with D maybe TRBD1 (6 bases). The V and J ends lost 3 bases and 1 base respectively, with 9 bases between them. CDR3 length equals 14 residues. Germline lookup yields CDR1 SEHNR and CDR2 FQNEAQ (reference sequence). CDR3 region: CASSFSQGNTEAFF. The DNA for the CDR3 is TGTGCCAGCAGCTTCTCACAGGGGAACACTGAAGCTTTCTTT.

The chain recombines TRBV7-5 with TRBJ2-2; no check of the table's D call, TRBD2, against the DNA was made. TRBV7-5 is annotated as a pseudogene. There are 16 residues in the CDR3. CDR3 sequence (DNA): TGTGTCAGAAGCCCCACGGGGGTTGAGGACACCGGGGAGCTGTTTTTT. Protein: CVRSPTGVEDTGELFF.

This clone was observed a few times. Other DNA sequences from this sample encode an identical CDR3 as well. CDR3 DNA: TGTGCCAGCAGCGTAGCAGGGGGTGGGACTGAAGCTTTCTTT. This codes for CASSVAGGGTEAFF. The V call is TRBV9, the J call TRBJ1-1; TRBD1 aligns across 7 bases. This CDR3 spans 14 amino acids. The ends lost 0 bases at V and 5 bases at J; junction bases unmatched: 4. The germline V gene has CDR1 SGDLS and CDR2 YYNGEE.

This clone occurred a few times. V gene TRBV7-9 combines with J gene TRBJ1-2, with 11 bases that match TRBD1. Germline lookup yields CDR1 SEHNR and CDR2 FQNEAQ (reference sequence). The length of the CDR3 is 15 residues. The V and J ends lost 5 bases and 9 bases, in that order; junction bases with no gene match: 11. The CDR3 loop is CASSQNGGTGGSYTF. For the CDR3, the DNA is TGTGCCAGCAGCCAAAATGGCGGGACAGGGGGGAGCTACACCTTC.

The chain joins TRBV19 to TRBJ2-2; tentatively, D is TRBD2 (5 bases). This CDR3 comprises 15 residues. Per germline, CDR1 LNHDA and CDR2 SQIVND (reference sequence). The V and J ends lost 1 base and 7 bases respectively, with 13 bases between them. For the CDR3, the DNA is TGTGCCAGTAGTATAGGAATGACGGGAATCGGGGAGCTGTTTTTT. This codes for CASSIGMTGIGELFF.

A remark on this clone: One end of the junction is discordant with germline, which a read error may explain. This CDR3 is also generated by other DNA sequences in the sample. This chain joins TRBV25-1 and TRBJ2-3; 11 nucleotides match TRBD2. Germline V gene lookup returns CDR1 MGHDK and CDR2 SYGVNS. The CDR3 runs 16 residues. In nucleotides, the CDR3 is TGTGCCAGCAGTGAATACACTAGCGGGAGAGGAGATACGCAGTATTTC. Translated: CASSEYTSGRGDTQYF.

This sequence joins TRBV7-9 and TRBJ2-7; maybe TRBD1 (6 bases). CDR1 is SEHNR, CDR2 FQNEAQ, per germline (reference sequence). V shed 5 bases and J shed 3 bases, with 20 bases lying between them. The CDR3 is 16 residues long. CDR3 loop: CASSLRPADSYYEQYF. The CDR3 DNA is TGTGCCAGCAGCCTTAGGCCCGCGGACAGTTACTACGAGCAGTACTTC.

This clone showed up just a few times. V is TRBV5-4 and J is TRBJ2-3; perhaps TRBD1 as D (6 bases). The V and J ends lost 2 bases and 5 bases respectively, with 12 bases between them. Germline values: CDR1 SGHNT, CDR2 YYREEE (reference sequence). There are 14 residues in the CDR3. The DNA for the CDR3 is TGTGCCAGCAGCTTACCAGGGGCCGGAGATACGCAGTATTTT. It encodes CASSLPGAGDTQYF.

In this sample, this clone turned up a few times. The same CDR3 arises from other DNA sequences in this sample as well. The chain combines TRBV19 with TRBJ2-7; 7 bases line up with TRBD1. Germline CDR1 and CDR2: LNHDA and SQIVND (reference sequence). J gave up 0 bases and V 5 bases, and 4 bases lay outside the gene matches. The CDR3 consists of 14 residues. CDR3 sequence reads: CASSARDSSYEQYF. In nucleotides, the CDR3 is TGTGCCAGTAGTGCTCGGGACAGCTCCTACGAGCAGTACTTC.

The chain is built from TRBV5-6 and TRBJ2-5; D is possibly TRBD2 (7 bases). CDR3 length: 15 amino acids. V was clipped by 4 bases and J by 2 bases, with 15 bases between them. Looked up from germline, CDR1 is SGHDT and CDR2 is YYEEEE. The CDR3 here is CASSKKGGVQETQYF. The CDR3 DNA is TGTGCCAGCAGCAAAAAGGGGGGGGTTCAAGAGACCCAGTACTTC.

This clone showed up just a few times. The chain employs TRBV11-3 and TRBJ2-7, with a tentative D call TRBD1 (5 bases). The CDR3 is made up of 14 amino acids. Germline CDR1 and CDR2: SGHNT and YENEEA. Trimming cost V 1 base and J 1 base, with 8 bases left between them. CDR3 sequence: CASSLVQASYEQYF. CDR3 DNA sequence: TGTGCCAGCAGCTTAGTACAGGCTTCCTACGAGCAGTACTTC.

The V gene is TRBV4-3, the J gene TRBJ1-6; TRBD1 might be the D (6 bases). CDR3 length: 15 amino acids. V lost 4 bases and J 10 bases, leaving 17 bases between the germline ends. Germline V gives CDR1 LGHNA, CDR2 YSLEER. The CDR3 protein is CASSPQQGIMSPLHF. As DNA, the CDR3 is TGCGCCAGCAGCCCCCAACAGGGTATAATGTCACCCCTCCACTTT.

The chain combines TRBV6-5 with TRBJ1-2, with 10 bases fitting TRBD1. The CDR3 runs 15 residues. J gave up 3 bases and V 2 bases, and 3 bases lay outside the gene matches. The V gene's germline CDR1 is MNHEY and CDR2 SVGAGI. CDR3 residues: CASSYRTGGHYGYTF. CDR3 in DNA: TGTGCCAGCAGTTACCGGACAGGGGGACACTATGGCTACACCTTC.

The genes are TRBV6-5 and TRBJ1-1; possibly TRBD1 for D (5 bases). The ends were cut back, 6 bases at V and 3 bases at J, with 11 bases in the middle. CDR1 MNHEY and CDR2 SVGAGI come from the germline V gene. This CDR3 comprises 13 residues. For the CDR3, the DNA is TGTGCCAGCAGCATTGGGGGGGACACTGAAGCTTTCTTT. This gives the protein CASSIGGDTEAFF.

The rearrangement uses TRBV7-9 and TRBJ2-2, with 8 positions matching TRBD2. The junction had 4 bases not matched to a gene; V was cut back by 4 bases and J by 0 bases. CDR3 length: 16 amino acids. The germline V gene has CDR1 SEHNR and CDR2 FQNEAQ (reference sequence). DNA for the CDR3: TGTGCCAGCAGCTCGGAAGCGGGGGCGAACACCGGGGAGCTGTTTTTT. It is translated as CASSSEAGANTGELFF.

This chain connects TRBV5-4 to TRBJ2-5; 8 bases match TRBD1. V lost 4 bases and J lost 1; bases outside the gene matches: 6. CDR1 and CDR2 from the germline V gene are SGHNT and YYREEE (reference sequence). The CDR3 extends over 15 amino acids. The CDR3 here is CASSPGTGLQETQYF. The CDR3 coding sequence is TGTGCCAGCAGCCCTGGGACAGGTCTCCAAGAGACCCAGTACTTC.

Only a few counts were recorded for this clone. The chain is built from TRBV6-5 and TRBJ1-2, with D maybe TRBD1 (5 bases). The CDR3 runs 15 residues. The germline V gene has CDR1 MNHEY and CDR2 SVGAGI. Trimming cost V 0 bases and J 4 bases, with 12 bases left between them. For the CDR3, the DNA is TGTGCCAGCAGTTACTCGAGTCGGCAGGGCTATGGCTACACCTTC. This codes for CASSYSSRQGYGYTF.

This clone was picked up a small number of times. The V gene is TRBV25-1, the J gene TRBJ1-1, with 8 bases fitting TRBD1. Trimming took 4 bases from V and 1 from J; bases not matched to a gene: 8. Per germline, CDR1 MGHDK and CDR2 SYGVNS. This CDR3 region has 16 residues. The CDR3 DNA is TGTGCCAGCAGTGCCGTTACGGACAGGGAGAACACTGAAGCTTTCTTT. Translation: CASSAVTDRENTEAFF.

The chain combines TRBV7-8 with TRBJ1-5; D is ambiguous. Trimming shortened V by 0 bases and J by 1 base, and 22 bases separated the two germline ends. The CDR3 is 20 residues long. The germline V gene encodes CDR1 SGHVS and CDR2 FQNEAQ. The CDR3 DNA reads TGTGCCAGCAGCTTAGCAGGTCCGGAGGGCAGGTGGCTAAGCAATCAGCCCCAGCATTTT. Residues: CASSLAGPEGRWLSNQPQHF. Complete variable domain (other parts from reference TRBV7-8 and TRBJ1-5): GAGVSQSPRYKVAKRGQDVALRCDPISGHVSLFWYQQALGQGPEFLTYFQNEAQLDKSGLPSDRFFAERPEGSVSTLKIQRTQQEDSAVYLCASSLAGPEGRWLSNQPQHFGDGTRLSIL.